Listed below are T cell receptor beta chains from one sample, sequenced in a study of blood T cell repertoires in COVID-19. Using immunoSEQ multiplex PCR, the repertoire was profiled, and TCRdb retains in-frame clones only, with some absent. The data show fewer than 250,000 clones, with roughly 80% seen just once and about 20% held by the top ten. The specimen was peripheral blood. Receptors were obtained from a man aged 25-40 years with active or convalescent COVID-19. The CDR3 runs from the conserved cysteine through the conserved F or W. A D gene is named only where the DNA matches it firmly. Rows give clone size only sometimes, using once, few, many, or a class for an expanded clone.

17 | TRBJ2-2 | TRBD1 | NA | TRBV7-6 | CASSLGPGQGYTGELFF | TGTGCCAGCAGCTTAGGCCCCGGACAGGGGTACACCGGGGAGCTGTTTTTT
17 | TRBJ1-5 | TRBD1 | NA | TRBV7-8 | CASSLKRQGQLNQPQHF | TGTGCCAGCAGCTTAAAGAGACAGGGACAGCTCAATCAGCCCCAGCATTTT
13 | TRBJ1-5 | NA | NA | TRBV30 | CAWSVTENQPQHF | TGTGCCTGGAGTGTAACAGAGAATCAGCCCCAGCATTTT
17 | TRBJ2-1 | TRBD2 | NA | TRBV16 | CASSQAGGLYTYNEQFF | TGTGCCAGCAGCCAAGCGGGGGGCCTTTACACCTACAATGAGCAGTTCTTC
17 | TRBJ1-2 | TRBD1 | NA | TRBV14 | CASSQVSGQGIGYGYTF | TGTGCCAGCAGCCAAGTCTCGGGACAGGGGATCGGCTATGGCTACACCTTC
16 | TRBJ2-7 | TRBD2 | NA | TRBV7-2 | CASSVLTSGVSYEQYF | TGTGCCAGCAGCGTGCTAACTAGCGGGGTATCCTACGAGCAGTACTTC
13 | TRBJ1-2 | NA | once | TRBV7-9 | CASSFSTGTGYTF | TGTGCCAGCAGCTTCAGTACAGGGACTGGCTACACCTTC
16 | TRBJ1-4 | NA | NA | TRBV7-2 | CASSARVRGTNEKLFF | TGTGCCAGCAGCGCCCGAGTCCGGGGGACTAATGAAAAACTGTTTTTT
14 | TRBJ1-1 | NA | NA | TRBV7-6 | CASSVLRGIAEAFF | TGTGCCAGCAGCGTCTTGAGGGGGATCGCTGAAGCTTTCTTT
13 | TRBJ2-1 | TRBD1 | NA | TRBV4-2 | CASSQTGGDEQFF | TGTGCCAGCAGCCAGACAGGGGGCGATGAGCAGTTCTTC
14 | TRBJ1-2 | TRBD1 | once | TRBV5-1 | CASSLSGGDYGYTF | TGCGCCAGCAGCTTGTCAGGGGGCGACTATGGCTACACCTTC
14 | TRBJ2-7 | TRBD1 | NA | TRBV14 | CASSKTGSSYEQYF | TGTGCCAGCAGCAAGACAGGGAGCTCCTACGAGCAGTACTTC
14 | TRBJ2-1 | TRBD2 | NA | TRBV4-3 | CASSHVFGGNEQFF | TGCGCCAGCAGCCATGTCTTCGGGGGGAATGAGCAGTTCTTC
15 | TRBJ1-1 | NA | NA | TRBV28 | CASSPPGGMRTEAFF | TGTGCCAGCAGTCCCCCGGGAGGGATGAGGACTGAAGCTTTCTTT
14 | TRBJ2-7 | TRBD1 | NA | TRBV5-5 | CASSFWTGRYEQYF | TGTGCCAGCAGCTTCTGGACAGGGCGCTACGAGCAGTACTTC
14 | TRBJ2-1 | NA | NA | TRBV11-3 | CASSLVANNNEQFF | TGTGCCAGCAGCTTAGTAGCGAATAACAATGAGCAGTTCTTC
14 | TRBJ1-6 | NA | once | TRBV28 | CASSLWTDNSPLHF | TGTGCCAGCAGTTTATGGACTGACAATTCACCCCTCCACTTT
18 | TRBJ2-6 | NA | medium-sized | TRBV21-1 | CASSNRTGKRPGANVLTF | TGTGCCAGCAGCAATCGGACAGGGAAGAGGCCCGGGGCCAACGTCCTGACTTTC
13 | TRBJ2-7 | TRBD1 | few | TRBV9 | CASSSDRGTEQYF | TGTGCCAGCAGCTCCGACAGGGGGACCGAGCAGTACTTC
12 | TRBJ1-1 | NA | once | TRBV10-1 | CASSARGSEAFF | TGCGCCAGCAGTGCAAGGGGGAGTGAAGCTTTCTTT
15 | TRBJ2-7 | NA | NA | TRBV23-1 | CASSQSRGPIYEQYF | TGCGCCAGCAGTCAATCGAGAGGGCCGATCTACGAGCAGTACTTC
17 | TRBJ1-1 | TRBD1 | NA | TRBV3-1/TRBV3-2 | CASSPRDRSLMNTEAFF | TGTGCCAGCAGCCCTCGGGACAGGTCCCTCATGAACACTGAAGCTTTCTTT
17 | TRBJ1-4 | TRBD1 | few | TRBV7-2 | CASSPTGGSRANEKLFF | TGTGCCAGCAGCCCCACAGGGGGGTCGAGGGCTAATGAAAAACTGTTTTTT
14 | TRBJ2-7 | TRBD2 | NA | TRBV5-4 | CASSVRLAEYEQYF | TGTGCCAGCAGCGTGAGACTAGCGGAGTACGAGCAGTACTTC
15 | TRBJ1-3 | NA | NA | TRBV9 | CASSATTGSGNTIYF | TGTGCCAGCAGCGCTACTACAGGGTCCGGAAACACCATATATTTT
12 | TRBJ1-6 | TRBD1 | NA | TRBV28 | CASSTGAVPLHF | TGTGCCAGCAGTACAGGGGCGGTACCCCTCCACTTT
11 | TRBJ2-1 | NA | few | TRBV30 | CAWSVYNEQFF | TGTGCCTGGAGCGTATACAATGAGCAGTTCTTC
15 | TRBJ2-7 | NA | NA | TRBV21-1 | CASSKPRGKTYEQYF | TGTGCCAGCAGCAAACCCAGGGGAAAGACCTACGAGCAGTACTTC
14 | TRBJ2-7 | TRBD1 | NA | TRBV7-6 | CASSLGQASYEQYF | TGTGCCAGCAGCCTAGGACAGGCGTCCTACGAGCAGTACTTC
17 | TRBJ2-6 | NA | NA | TRBV9 | CASSSIIGGLGANVLTF | TGTGCCAGCAGCTCCATCATCGGCGGGTTGGGGGCCAACGTCCTGACTTTC
13 | TRBJ2-3 | NA | NA | TRBV7-6 | CASSSPSADTQYF | TGTGCCAGCAGCTCCCCGAGCGCAGATACGCAGTATTTT
16 | TRBJ2-3 | TRBD2 | NA | TRBV3-1/TRBV3-2 | CASSQDRTSGPDTQYF | TGTGCCAGCAGCCAAGATCGGACTAGCGGTCCAGATACGCAGTATTTT
15 | TRBJ1-1 | NA | NA | TRBV6-5 | CASSYSTSRVAEAFF | TGTGCCAGCAGTTACTCGACCAGCAGGGTCGCTGAAGCTTTCTTT
16 | TRBJ1-1 | NA | NA | TRBV15 | CATSRDRSRGGTEAFF | TGTGCCACCAGCAGAGATAGGAGTCGGGGAGGCACTGAAGCTTTCTTT
15 | TRBJ2-1 | NA | NA | TRBV28 | CASSFQGLGLEGQFF | TGTGCCAGCAGTTTTCAGGGGCTAGGGCTAGAGGGGCAGTTCTTC
19 | TRBJ2-1 | TRBD2 | NA | TRBV7-6 | CASSVKPGLAGGRYNEQFF | TGTGCCAGCAGCGTAAAACCGGGACTAGCGGGGGGGCGTTACAATGAGCAGTTCTTC
15 | TRBJ1-1 | NA | NA | TRBV4-2 | CASSQDQVGRTEAFF | TGTGCCAGCAGCCAAGATCAGGTCGGGAGGACTGAAGCTTTCTTT
14 | TRBJ1-1 | NA | NA | TRBV5-1 | CASSLAGGQAEAFF | TGCGCCAGCAGCTTGGCCGGGGGGCAAGCTGAAGCTTTCTTT
13 | TRBJ1-1 | NA | NA | TRBV30 | CAWSVPGWAEAFF | TGTGCCTGGAGTGTGCCCGGGTGGGCTGAAGCTTTCTTT
14 | TRBJ2-2 | TRBD1 | NA | TRBV6-5 | CASTKDRVAGELFF | TGTGCCAGCACAAAGGACAGGGTGGCCGGGGAGCTGTTTTTT
11 | TRBJ1-2 | NA | NA | TRBV7-8 | CASSPLAGYTF | TGTGCCAGCAGCCCACTTGCCGGCTACACCTTC
15 | TRBJ2-7 | TRBD2 | NA | TRBV6-5 | CASSYSTGRVDEQYF | TGTGCCAGCAGTTACTCGACCGGGAGGGTTGACGAGCAGTACTTC
15 | TRBJ1-1 | TRBD1 | NA | TRBV24-1 | CATSDPGQGAFEAFF | TGTGCCACCAGTGACCCAGGACAGGGAGCGTTTGAAGCTTTCTTT
14 | TRBJ2-1 | TRBD2 | few | TRBV5-1 | CASSFGGVRDEQFF | TGCGCCAGCAGCTTTGGGGGGGTACGGGATGAGCAGTTCTTC
15 | TRBJ2-5 | TRBD2 | NA | TRBV18 | CASSPQRGAQETQYF | TGTGCCAGCTCACCCCAGCGGGGGGCTCAAGAGACCCAGTACTTC
12 | TRBJ2-7 | NA | NA | TRBV18 | CASSAGLYEQYF | TGTGCCAGCTCGGCGGGGCTCTACGAGCAGTACTTC
15 | TRBJ2-5 | NA | NA | TRBV21-1 | CASSHCCVNQETQYF | TGTGCCAGCAGCCACTGTTGCGTCAACCAAGAGACCCAGTACTTC
14 | TRBJ2-5 | TRBD2 | NA | TRBV5-5 | CASSRGDFQETQYF | TGTGCCAGCAGCCGGGGGGACTTCCAAGAGACCCAGTACTTC
13 | TRBJ2-3 | NA | NA | TRBV7-2 | CASSLGPGDTQYF | TGTGCCAGCAGCTTAGGCCCGGGAGATACGCAGTATTTT
14 | TRBJ1-2 | NA | NA | TRBV2 | CASRTNRDIYGYTF | TGTGCCAGCAGAACCAACCGGGACATCTATGGCTACACCTTC